The sequence of this TCR beta chain was determined in a study of tissue T cells after allogeneic stem cell transplantation. Study findings and constraints: TCR repertoires tracked anatomic similarity, regardless of disease or transplant status.

Trimming removed 0 bases from V and 0 bases from J, with 8 bases in between. The CDR3 is made up of 15 amino acids. Germline loops: CDR1 NNHNN, CDR2 SYGAGS (reference sequence). Assay used: immunoSEQ multiplex PCR; TCRdb lists only in-frame clones, some missing. The table includes tens of thousands of clones, around 66% detected once. In the case of this clone: Its antigen is currently unknown. Here the gene names and germline are mouse. The read comes to an end 1 residue before the CDR3 does, leaving the germline J gene to fill in the end.

Sequencing was carried out using sorted cells pooled from one or two spleens. The receptor was derived from a pool of C57BL/6 mice in good health. The chain links TRBV13-2 to TRBJ2-4; TRBD1 is a possible D gene (6 bases). The CDR3 sequence is CASGDVGQSQNTLYF. Incomplete CDR3 DNA: TGTGCCAGCGGTGATGTGGGACAAAGTCAAAACACCTTGTAC.